This T cell receptor beta chain appears in the sequencing data of a study of T-cell memory formation after mild COVID-19. This clonotype was counted at least ten times. TCRdb used MiXCR to reprocess the 5' RACE reads, holding one entry per CDR3 protein. Of under 200,000 distinct CDR3 sequences listed, 13% are singletons. The TCR was taken from a man younger than 30 who had mild COVID-19 (a few samples of this study predate the infection). Cell type and time point are not known. The sequenced sample was PBMCs or a T cell subset sorted from them (not recorded which).

CDR3 loop: CASSPRDYGDTQYF. Written as DNA, the CDR3 is TGTGCCAGCAGTCCCCGGGACTATGGAGATACGCAGTATTTT. This chain joins TRBV12-3 or TRBV12-4 and TRBJ2-3, with TRBD2 matching over 7 bases. V lost 5 bases, J lost 5 bases, and 7 bases stayed unmatched. The CDR3 has 14 amino acids.